The next 32 T cell receptor beta chains were all read from a single sample in a study of blood T cell repertoires in COVID-19. The repertoire was sequenced with immunoSEQ multiplex PCR; TCRdb's copy has only in-frame clones and lacks some. Of tens of thousands of clones in the sample, about 90% were seen once. Sequenced material: peripheral blood. These receptor sequences come from a human donor in a cohort sampled during active COVID-19.

V and J are TRBV19 and TRBJ1-4, with D hard to call. The CDR3 has 15 amino acids. CDR1 is LNHDA and CDR2 is SQIVND in the germline V gene (reference sequence). With 7 bases removed from V and 4 bases from J, the gap between germline ends came to 16 bases. In DNA, the CDR3 is TGTGCCAGTAATTTCGGCGGGGAGGATAATGAAAAACTGTTTTTT. It encodes CASNFGGEDNEKLFF.

The genes are TRBV6-5 and TRBJ1-4; 9 positions agree with TRBD1. The V gene end was trimmed by 6 bases and the J gene end by 8 bases; junction bases not matched to a gene: 10. Germline CDR1 MNHEY, CDR2 SVGAGI. The CDR3 contains 15 residues. CDR3 amino acids: CASSPATGGTEKLFF. CDR3 DNA sequence: TGTGCCAGCAGCCCAGCAACAGGGGGCACAGAAAAACTGTTTTTT.

The chain uses TRBV27 and TRBJ1-1; no clear D gene. The germline V gene has CDR1 MNHEY and CDR2 SMNVEV (reference sequence). The CDR3 is 13 amino acids. The V end was cut by 0 bases, the J end by 8 bases, with 10 bases between. Here the CDR3 reads CASSLSPRIEAFF. CDR3 coding DNA: TGTGCCAGCAGTTTATCGCCCAGGATCGAAGCTTTCTTT.

V and J are TRBV19 and TRBJ2-7, with a weak D call TRBD1 (6 bases). CDR3 length equals 12 residues. In germline, CDR1 is LNHDA, CDR2 SQIVND (reference sequence). V was clipped by 10 bases and J by 3 bases, with 13 bases between them. CDR3 coding DNA: TGTGCCACCGGACAGAAAAACTACGAGCAGTACTTC. It translates to CATGQKNYEQYF.

The chain has TRBV5-4 and TRBJ1-2, with D unresolved. The CDR3 length is 15 residues. CDR1 and CDR2 from the germline V gene are SGHNT and YYREEE (reference sequence). The ends were cut back, 0 bases at V and 0 bases at J, with 9 bases in the middle. The CDR3 region is CASSLGTDTNYGYTF. The CDR3 bases are TGTGCCAGCAGCTTGGGAACAGATACTAACTATGGCTACACCTTC.

Comments on this clone: A junction boundary mismatches the germline segment, possibly from a read error. J is TRBJ2-7 and V is TRBV30, with 7 bases that match TRBD2. The CDR3 runs 13 residues. The germline gives CDR1 GTSNPN, CDR2 SVGIG (reference sequence). The CDR3 region is CAWSPQGGASRWF. The CDR3 DNA reads TGTGCCTGGAGCCCCCAGGGAGGGGCTAGTCGGTGGTTC.

The chain employs TRBV7-9 and TRBJ1-5; 11 bases agree with TRBD1. Germline CDR1 SEHNR, CDR2 FQNEAQ (reference sequence). The CDR3 is made up of 17 amino acids. After removal of 4 bases from V and 6 bases from J, the junction contained 11 bases not matched to a gene. The CDR3 DNA is TGTGCCAGCAGCTCGTCGGACAGGGGGCCGATCAGTCAGCCCCAGCATTTT. It specifies CASSSSDRGPISQPQHF.

This clone was detected once. The genes are TRBV2 and TRBJ1-2; TRBD1 aligns across 9 bases. This CDR3 is built from 15 residues. Germline V gene lookup returns CDR1 SNHLY and CDR2 FYNNEI. The V segment lost 5 bases and the J segment 6 bases; nucleotides outside the gene matches: 10. CDR3 in DNA: TGTGCCAGCAGTAGTGACGGACAGGGGAGGAATGGCTACACCTTC. Its protein is CASSSDGQGRNGYTF.

J is TRBJ2-1 and V is TRBV19, with D unclear. This CDR3 is built from 17 residues. Trimming removed 3 bases at V and 8 bases at J, with 23 bases between. CDR1 and CDR2 (germline): LNHDA, SQIVND (reference sequence). CDR3 coding DNA: TGTGCCAGTAGTATTTTTTTCGGCAGGTCGGCGCGAGATGAGCAGTTCTTC. As protein: CASSIFFGRSARDEQFF.

This chain uses TRBV19 with TRBJ1-5, with D uncertain. In germline, CDR1 is LNHDA, CDR2 SQIVND (reference sequence). V dropped 3 bases and J dropped 4 bases, with 10 bases sitting between them. This CDR3 is built from 14 residues. CDR3 region: CASSMYDSNQPQHF. DNA of the CDR3: TGTGCCAGTAGTATGTATGACTCAAATCAGCCCCAGCATTTT. The full variable domain, in which reference TRBV19 and TRBJ1-5 provide the parts outside the CDR3, is DGGITQSPKYLFRKEGQNVTLSCEQNLNHDAMYWYRQDPGQGLRLIYYSQIVNDFQKGDIAEGYSVSREKKESFPLTVTSAQKNPTAFYLCASSMYDSNQPQHFGDGTRLSIL.

This rearrangement joins TRBV28 to TRBJ1-2; D possibly corresponds to TRBD1 (6 bases). This CDR3 has 15 residues. V lost 4 bases to trimming and J lost 7 bases, with 19 bases between them. CDR1 and CDR2 from the germline V gene are MDHEN and SYDVKM. This chain's CDR3 is CASSSKQGSGGGYTF. DNA of the CDR3: TGTGCCAGCAGTTCTAAACAGGGATCGGGAGGTGGCTACACCTTC.

V is TRBV11-2 and J is TRBJ1-5, with TRBD1 identical over 9 bases. V trimming: 3 bases; J trimming: 4 bases; junction bases outside the gene matches: 4. Per germline, CDR1 SGHAT and CDR2 FQNNGV. The CDR3 loop spans 15 amino acids. The CDR3 loop is CASSLGDRVNQPQHF. DNA of the CDR3: TGTGCCAGCAGCTTGGGGGACAGGGTAAATCAGCCCCAGCATTTT.

The chain recombines TRBV4-1 with TRBJ2-7; D is uncertain. The V end lost 4 bases, the J end lost 5 bases, and 9 bases lay between the germline ends. Per the germline V gene, CDR1 is MGHRA and CDR2 is YSYEKL. This CDR3 has 12 residues. Written as DNA, the CDR3 is TGCGCCAGCAGCCCGGGTCGGAACGAGCAGTACTTC. It translates to CASSPGRNEQYF.

This clone was found once. CDR3 nucleotide sequence: TGTGCCAGCAGGGGGGACGGGGGTGAAGCTTTCTTT. It encodes CASRGDGGEAFF. V is TRBV9 and J is TRBJ1-1, with TRBD1 as a possible D gene (5 bases). V lost 5 bases and J lost 7, with 12 bases in between. This CDR3 is built from 12 residues. In germline, CDR1 is SGDLS, CDR2 YYNGEE.

The chain couples TRBV12-3 or TRBV12-4 to TRBJ2-7; D is possibly TRBD1 (6 bases). CDR3 length: 12 amino acids. V lost 7 bases, J lost 7 bases, and 14 bases lay in between. CDR3 sequence (DNA): TGTGCCAGCACTGACACAGGGAAAGAGCAGTACTTC. This encodes CASTDTGKEQYF.

This sequence joins TRBV11-2 and TRBJ1-1, with no clear D. Trimming took 0 bases from V and 0 from J, leaving 11 bases between them. This CDR3 is 16 amino acids long. Germline values: CDR1 SGHAT, CDR2 FQNNGV. CDR3 coding DNA: TGTGCCAGCAGCTTAGAATATACGGGGTTGAACACTGAAGCTTTCTTT. This codes for CASSLEYTGLNTEAFF.

The chain has TRBV21-1 and TRBJ1-4; TRBD1 is the table's D call, not checked against the DNA. TRBV21-1 is a listed pseudogene. This CDR3 contains 16 residues. The CDR3 DNA is TGTGCCAGCAGCAACCTTCCCGGGACAGGCATGGAAAAACTGTTTTTT. Residues: CASSNLPGTGMEKLFF.

The chain carries TRBV27 and TRBJ2-7; 8 bases agree with TRBD1. Germline V gene data show CDR1 as MNHEY and CDR2 as SMNVEV (reference sequence). Trimming removed 3 bases from V and 0 bases from J; junction bases left unmatched: 4. This CDR3 region has 15 residues. The CDR3 sequence: CASSFRDRPSYEQYF. The CDR3, as DNA: TGTGCCAGCAGTTTCCGGGACAGGCCCTCCTACGAGCAGTACTTC.

V is TRBV9 and J is TRBJ2-7, with D maybe TRBD2 (6 bases). There are 14 residues in the CDR3. V dropped 2 bases and J dropped 0 bases, with 9 bases sitting between them. The V gene's germline CDR1 is SGDLS and CDR2 YYNGEE. The CDR3 protein is CASSVAGFSYEQYF. CDR3 bases: TGTGCCAGCAGCGTGGCGGGGTTCTCCTACGAGCAGTACTTC. The whole variable domain, filled in from reference TRBV9 and TRBJ2-7, reads DSGVTQTPKHLITATGQRVTLRCSPRSGDLSVYWYQQSLDQGLQFLIQYYNGEERAKGNILERFSAQQFPDLHSELNLSSLELGDSALYFCASSVAGFSYEQYFGPGTRLTVT.

V usage is TRBV6-6 and J usage is TRBJ1-1; TRBD1 matches at 8 bases. Germline loops: CDR1 MNHNY, CDR2 SVGAGI (reference sequence). V trimming: 4 bases; J trimming: 4 bases; junction bases outside the gene matches: 5. CDR3 length: 14 residues. The CDR3 DNA sequence: TGTGCCAGCAGTTTGACAGGGGTAGTCACTGAAGCTTTCTTT. Amino acids: CASSLTGVVTEAFF.

V is TRBV10-3 and J is TRBJ2-7; D is ambiguous. This CDR3 is 11 amino acids long. Between the trimmed V and J ends, which lost 7 bases and 6 bases, there was a span of 10 bases. The germline CDR1 and CDR2 sequences are ENHRY and SYGVKD. Written as DNA, the CDR3 is TGTGCCATCACCTCGGGTGGCGAGCAGTACTTC. It specifies CAITSGGEQYF.

This sequence joins TRBV27 and TRBJ1-1; 8 nucleotides line up with TRBD1. V lost 8 bases and J lost 7; bases outside the gene matches: 9. The CDR3 sequence is 13 residues long. Germline lookup yields CDR1 MNHEY and CDR2 SMNVEV (reference sequence). The CDR3 DNA reads TGTGCCAGCGGCCGGACAGGGTTTGGTGAAGCTTTCTTT. This codes for CASGRTGFGEAFF.

The V gene is TRBV20-1, the J gene TRBJ1-2, with D uncertain. V was cut by 5 bases and J by 6 bases, with 7 bases left in between. CDR3 size: 10 residues. Germline CDR1 and CDR2: DFQATT and SNEGSKA (reference sequence). CDR3 bases: TGCAGTGCTCCCGGGGATGGCTACACCTTC. Residues: CSAPGDGYTF.

The chain recombines TRBV6-5 with TRBJ1-5, with D unresolved. The CDR3 is 15 amino acids. Germline V CDR1 and CDR2: MNHEY, SVGAGI. Trimming took off 0 bases at V and 5 bases at J, with 11 bases between the two ends. Written as DNA, the CDR3 is TGTGCCAGCAGTTACTCGAACACAGCCGATCAGCCCCAGCATTTT. As protein: CASSYSNTADQPQHF.

In its sample, this clone was seen a few times. The V call is TRBV5-1, the J call TRBJ1-6; D call uncertain. CDR1 is SGHRS, CDR2 YFSETQ, per germline. V was clipped by 4 bases and J by 8 bases, with 10 bases between them. CDR3 length: 13 residues. CDR3 sequence: CASSLESDSPLHF. The DNA for the CDR3 is TGCGCCAGCAGCCTGGAGTCGGATTCACCCCTCCACTTT. Together with reference TRBV5-1 and TRBJ1-6, the CDR3 gives the full variable domain: KAGVTQTPRYLIKTRGQQVTLSCSPISGHRSVSWYQQTPGQGLQFLFEYFSETQRNKGNFPGRFSGRQFSNSRSEMNVSTLELGDSALYLCASSLESDSPLHFGNGTRLTVT.

This clone has a single count. J is TRBJ1-5 and V is TRBV19; 8 bases agree with TRBD1. The germline gives CDR1 LNHDA, CDR2 SQIVND (reference sequence). V shed 5 bases and J 3 bases; nucleotides not matched to a gene: 12. The CDR3 has 17 amino acids. The CDR3 coding sequence is TGTGCCAGTAGTTCCCAACGGGACAGGAGGGACAATCAGCCCCAGCATTTT. It codes for CASSSQRDRRDNQPQHF.

The V call is TRBV9, the J call TRBJ1-5, with D tentatively TRBD1 (6 bases). Germline assignment: CDR1 SGDLS and CDR2 YYNGEE. The CDR3 extends over 14 amino acids. V was trimmed by 3 bases and J by 5 bases, leaving 12 bases between them. CDR3 bases: TGTGCCAGCAGCGAAGGGGGGGAGTATCAGCCCCAGCATTTT. As protein: CASSEGGEYQPQHF. The full variable domain, in which reference TRBV9 and TRBJ1-5 provide the parts outside the CDR3, is DSGVTQTPKHLITATGQRVTLRCSPRSGDLSVYWYQQSLDQGLQFLIQYYNGEERAKGNILERFSAQQFPDLHSELNLSSLELGDSALYFCASSEGGEYQPQHFGDGTRLSIL.

The chain combines TRBV27 with TRBJ1-5; D not certain. The V gene lost 3 bases and the J gene lost 8 bases, with 17 bases spanning the gap. This CDR3 is 15 amino acids long. Germline V gene lookup returns CDR1 MNHEY and CDR2 SMNVEV (reference sequence). The CDR3 DNA follows: TGTGCCAGCAGTTTTGTGTCAGGTTCCCTCGAGCCCCAGCATTTT. It translates to CASSFVSGSLEPQHF.

The rearrangement uses TRBV7-2 and TRBJ1-1; 7 bases line up with TRBD1. This CDR3 has 15 residues. The germline V gene encodes CDR1 SGHTA and CDR2 FQGNSA. The V and J ends lost 2 bases and 3 bases, in that order; junction bases with no gene match: 6. This CDR3 is CASSLTIRGDTEAFF. CDR3 sequence (DNA): TGTGCCAGCAGCTTAACTATCAGGGGGGACACTGAAGCTTTCTTT.

As for this clone: Relative to the germline gene, one junction end is altered; a read error may explain this. The V gene is TRBV29-1, the J gene TRBJ1-1, with 9 nucleotides matching TRBD1. In germline, CDR1 is SQVTM, CDR2 ANQGSEA. The CDR3 runs to 13 residues. For the CDR3, the DNA is TGCAGCGTGCCCGAGCCCCAGGGACAGGGTAGTAGCTTT. Its translation: CSVPEPQGQGSSF.

The rearrangement links TRBV4-2 to TRBJ1-2; D is possibly TRBD1 (6 bases). V was pared by 0 bases and J by 8 bases, with 16 bases between. The CDR3 has 15 amino acids. Germline V CDR1 and CDR2: LGHNA, YNFKEQ. This CDR3 reads CASSQEEGGGAGYTF. The CDR3 region has the DNA TGTGCCAGCAGCCAAGAAGAAGGGGGGGGCGCGGGCTACACCTTC.

The CDR3 loop reads CASGTGGSYEQYF. Here the CDR3 DNA reads TGCGCCAGCGGGACAGGGGGCTCCTACGAGCAGTACTTC. The chain has TRBV10-2 and TRBJ2-7; 11 bases agree with TRBD1. After removal of 8 bases from V and 0 bases from J, the junction contained 0 bases not matched to a gene. The CDR3 contains 13 residues. Germline CDR1 is WSHSY and CDR2 is SAAADI.